The 16 T cell receptor beta chains below come from one sample, sequenced in a study of shared clonotypes between healthy human individuals. Clones were read by immunoSEQ multiplex PCR, and TCRdb kept only the in-frame ones, dropping some. The sample lists about 990,000 clones, around 78% occurring once. The sequenced sample was memory CD4+ T cells from PBMCs. Noted subset: CD45RA-negative fraction. Receptors were obtained from a man aged 18 to 35 in good health. Some clones in this sample may be carry-over from other donors' samples.

The chain joins TRBV9 to TRBJ2-1; D unresolved. CDR3 length equals 13 residues. The V and J ends lost 0 bases and 6 bases respectively, with 7 bases between them. CDR1 SGDLS and CDR2 YYNGEE come from the germline V gene. CDR3 amino acids: CASSVAGFNEQFF. CDR3 DNA: TGTGCCAGCAGCGTAGCAGGATTCAATGAGCAGTTCTTC.

The chain couples TRBV29-1 to TRBJ2-7; 9 bases match TRBD2. The CDR3 has 14 residues. The germline CDR1 and CDR2 sequences are SQVTM and ANQGSEA. The trim removed 5 bases at V and 1 base at J, leaving 6 bases unmatched. The CDR3 DNA reads as TGCAGCGTTTCAGGCGGGAGGGTTTCCTACGAGCAGTACTTC. Encoded protein: CSVSGGRVSYEQYF.

The chain is built from TRBV7-2 and TRBJ1-5, with D perhaps matching TRBD1 (5 bases). V lost 0 bases and J lost 0, with 9 bases in between. The CDR3 is 16 amino acids. Germline-derived CDR1 and CDR2 are SGHTA and FQGNSA. The chain's CDR3 is CASSLASGTSNQPQHF. The CDR3 coding sequence is TGTGCCAGCAGCTTAGCTTCGGGGACTAGCAATCAGCCCCAGCATTTT.

This clone was detected once. The V call is TRBV19, the J call TRBJ2-1; a possible D gene is TRBD1 (6 bases). Germline lookup yields CDR1 LNHDA and CDR2 SQIVND (reference sequence). V shed 4 bases and J shed 2 bases, with 9 bases lying between them. The CDR3 is 14 residues long. For the CDR3, the DNA is TGTGCCAGTAGTAGGGACACCGCCTACAATGAGCAGTTCTTC. Encoded protein: CASSRDTAYNEQFF.

This chain links TRBV11-2 with TRBJ1-2, with D uncertain. CDR3 length: 15 residues. Germline CDR1 SGHAT, CDR2 FQNNGV. V was pared by 5 bases and J by 8 bases, with 21 bases between. The CDR3 loop is CASSPSQGQTIGYTF. The CDR3, as DNA: TGTGCCAGCAGCCCCAGCCAAGGGCAGACGATCGGCTACACCTTC.

In DNA form, the CDR3 reads TGTGCCAGCAGTTCCCGGATCGCGAGCTCCTACAATGAGCAGTTCTTC. It translates to CASSSRIASSYNEQFF. V usage is TRBV28 and J usage is TRBJ2-1; D gene uncertain. Germline-derived CDR1 and CDR2 are MDHEN and SYDVKM. The length of the CDR3 is 16 residues. Between the trimmed V and J ends, which lost 4 bases and 0 bases, there was a span of 13 bases.

V usage is TRBV9 and J usage is TRBJ2-2; 13 nucleotides line up with TRBD2. The V gene's germline CDR1 is SGDLS and CDR2 YYNGEE. The CDR3 contains 16 residues. J was trimmed by 7 bases and V by 0 bases; bases with no gene match: 3. The CDR3 DNA is TGTGCCAGCAGCGTAGGGACTAGCGGGAGCAACGGGGAGCTGTTTTTT. Its translation is CASSVGTSGSNGELFF.

This clone came up a few times. The chain joins TRBV10-1 to TRBJ1-5, with D maybe TRBD1 (6 bases). The V end was cut by 9 bases, the J end by 7 bases, with 7 bases between. Germline CDR1 is WNHNN and CDR2 is SYGVQD (reference sequence). The length of the CDR3 is 10 residues. The CDR3: CARRGQPQHF. CDR3 nucleotide sequence: TGCGCCAGGAGGGGGCAGCCCCAGCATTTT.

Remarks on this clone: A much larger clone sits a single nucleotide away, making a read error possible. The chain links TRBV6-1 to TRBJ1-2; D remains ambiguous. The CDR3 is made up of 13 amino acids. Germline CDR1 reads MNHNS; CDR2 reads SASEGT. Trimming shortened V by 2 bases and J by 3 bases, and 7 bases separated the two germline ends. The CDR3 spells CASSESGDYGYTF. As DNA, the CDR3 is TGTGCCAGCAGTGAATCCGGGGACTATGGCTACACCTTC.

The V and J genes are TRBV5-1 and TRBJ1-2; D is ambiguous. Trimming removed 0 bases from V and 1 base from J, with 16 bases in between. Looked up from germline, CDR1 is SGHRS and CDR2 is YFSETQ. This CDR3 region has 17 residues. For the CDR3, the DNA is TGCGCCAGCAGCTTGGAGTTTGGACCAGGCGGTAACTATGGCTACACCTTC. Residues: CASSLEFGPGGNYGYTF.

The chain couples TRBV5-4 to TRBJ2-5; the match to TRBD2 covers 12 bases. The trim removed 4 bases at V and 3 bases at J, leaving 10 bases unmatched. The CDR3 is 17 amino acids. Germline V CDR1 and CDR2: SGHNT, YYREEE (reference sequence). In DNA, the CDR3 is TGTGCCAGCAGCCCGCAAGCGAGACTAGCGGGAGAAGAGACCCAGTACTTC. Translating gives CASSPQARLAGEETQYF.

In regard to this clone: A much larger clone differs by one base, so this may be a read error. The V call is TRBV4-1, the J call TRBJ1-2; D perhaps matches TRBD1 (5 bases). V was cut by 2 bases and J by 4 bases, with 14 bases left in between. Per the germline V gene, CDR1 is MGHRA and CDR2 is YSYEKL. CDR3 length: 15 residues. The CDR3 DNA sequence: TGCGCCAGCAGCCAACCGGGACGGGGGAGCTATGGCTACACCTTC. Amino acids: CASSQPGRGSYGYTF.

The chain carries TRBV4-1 and TRBJ2-1, with D perhaps TRBD1 (7 bases). The germline gives CDR1 MGHRA, CDR2 YSYEKL. Trimming pared 0 bases from V and 1 base from J, leaving 22 bases between. The CDR3 extends over 20 amino acids. In nucleotides, the CDR3 is TGCGCCAGCAGCCAAGATCGGAGGGGGCTGGCCCCGGGGTCCTACAATGAGCAGTTCTTC. As protein: CASSQDRRGLAPGSYNEQFF.

This rearrangement joins TRBV2 to TRBJ2-7; TRBD2 is a possible D gene (6 bases). V was shortened by 7 bases and J by 4 bases, with 20 bases between the two germline ends. The germline V gene encodes CDR1 SNHLY and CDR2 FYNNEI. CDR3 length: 15 residues. As DNA, the CDR3 is TGTGCCAGCACCAAGGACGGGAGCTATTCATACGAGCAGTACTTC. Translation: CASTKDGSYSYEQYF.

The CDR3 sequence is CASSGPTGGEFGGYTF. CDR3 coding DNA: TGTGCCAGCAGTGGACCGACAGGGGGCGAGTTTGGTGGCTACACCTTC. The rearrangement joins TRBV6-1 to TRBJ1-2, with 10 bases lining up with TRBD1. The germline V gene has CDR1 MNHNS and CDR2 SASEGT. V lost 4 bases to trimming and J lost 7 bases; unmatched junction nucleotides: 12. This CDR3 region has 16 residues.

J is TRBJ1-4 and V is TRBV7-9; 10 bases are shared with TRBD1. Trimming took 0 bases from V and 7 from J; bases not matched to a gene: 5. CDR3 length: 16 amino acids. The germline CDR1 and CDR2 sequences are SEHNR and FQNEAQ (reference sequence). The CDR3: CASSLAGTGVFEKLFF. Written as DNA, the CDR3 is TGTGCCAGCAGCTTAGCCGGGACAGGGGTTTTTGAAAAACTGTTTTTT.